The 5 T cell receptor beta chains listed next were all sequenced from one sample in a study of blood T cells in healthy people across ages. A second PCR of roughly 7 to 11 cycles used a sample-barcoded 5' primer and a J-beta primer mix. TCRdb re-analysed the 5' RACE reads in MiXCR, keeping a single row per CDR3 protein. The sample holds roughly 720,000 distinct CDR3 sequences, approximately 53% seen once. Input material: blood. All receptors come from a man aged 80 or over in good health.

This clonotype turned up a few times. The rearrangement joins TRBV29-1 to TRBJ2-1, with 12 nucleotides matching TRBD2. CDR3 length: 17 amino acids. The V and J ends lost 1 base and 6 bases, in that order; junction bases with no gene match: 10. The germline V gene encodes CDR1 SQVTM and CDR2 ANQGSEA. The CDR3 loop reads CSVEVPLLLAGGNEQFF. CDR3 in DNA: TGCAGCGTTGAAGTACCCCTCCTACTAGCGGGAGGCAATGAGCAGTTCTTC.

V and J are TRBV7-3 and TRBJ2-7; D perhaps matches TRBD1 (5 bases). Germline V CDR1 and CDR2: SGHTA, FQGTGA. V was cut by 5 bases and J by 2 bases, with 16 bases left in between. The CDR3 consists of 15 residues. CDR3 nucleotides: TGTGCCAGCAGCCCCCTAGAAAGGGGCACCTACGAGCAGTACTTC. Protein product: CASSPLERGTYEQYF.

The chain links TRBV3-1 to TRBJ2-5; 8 bases are shared with TRBD2. Germline CDR1 LGHDT, CDR2 YNNKEL (reference sequence). Trimming removed 1 base from V and 5 bases from J; junction bases left unmatched: 12. This CDR3 spans 17 amino acids. CDR3 loop: CASSQVGTGGPGETQYF. In DNA, the CDR3 is TGTGCCAGCAGCCAAGTGGGAACGGGAGGGCCAGGGGAGACCCAGTACTTC.

Many counts were recorded for this clonotype. The V and J genes are TRBV6-2 or TRBV6-3 and TRBJ2-2; D is unclear. Trimming shortened V by 4 bases and J by 0 bases, and 0 bases separated the two germline ends. Germline loops: CDR1 MNHEY, CDR2 SVGEGT. This CDR3 spans 12 amino acids. The CDR3 here is CASSSNTGELFF. In DNA, the CDR3 is TGTGCCAGCAGTTCGAACACCGGGGAGCTGTTTTTT.

The chain employs TRBV24-1 and TRBJ2-1, with TRBD1 matching 7 bases. CDR3 length: 17 residues. Germline CDR1 is KGHDR and CDR2 is SFDVKD. With 2 bases clipped from V and 3 bases from J, the junction kept 9 bases outside the gene matches. The DNA of the CDR3 is TGTGCCACCAGTGATTGGGGACAGTGGAATGGCTACAATGAGCAGTTCTTC. Its protein is CATSDWGQWNGYNEQFF.